Detailed here is one TCR beta chain. As yet, its antigen is unknown. The sample belongs to a study of T cells in Graves' hyperthyroidism and ophthalmopathy. TCR beta CDR3 sequences were amplified from RNA transcripts. Using the HTBI primer set, a first-round RT-PCR was run on the TCR CDR3. TCRdb independently ran MiXCR on the multiplex PCR reads; one entry per CDR3 protein. The sample has about 210,000 distinct CDR3 sequences, roughly a sixth seen once. Germline loops: CDR1 SGHTA, CDR2 FQGTGA. The CDR3 sequence is 18 residues long. The trim removed 1 base at V and 0 bases at J, leaving 9 bases unmatched. Study conclusions and caveats: In the analysis, a 13 V-J model separated ophthalmopathy from stable hyperthyroidism.

This receptor was obtained from a man between 45 and 60 years old with Graves' hyperthyroidism. The gene calls are TRBV7-3 and TRBJ2-3; 8 positions agree with TRBD2. The sample comprised blood. This CDR3 is CASSLNRASGRSTDTQYF. The CDR3 region has the DNA TGTGCCAGCAGCTTAAACCGGGCTAGCGGGCGAAGCACAGATACGCAGTATTTT.